These 26 T cell receptor beta chains were sequenced from one sample in a study of Graves' ophthalmopathy and Graves' hyperthyroidism. Investigators amplified TCR beta CDR3 regions from RNA transcripts. The first-round RT-PCR employed HTBI primers together with the Qiagen OneStep RT-PCR kit. A multiplex PCR was then performed as the second round. MiXCR, applied by TCRdb to the multiplex PCR reads, yields one record per CDR3 protein. The sample has 450,000 to 600,000 distinct CDR3 sequences, approximately 37% seen once. Material: peripheral blood or thyroid tissue (not recorded which). These receptors originate from an adult man with Graves' hyperthyroidism.

Notes on this clonotype: Since a much larger clone is just one base distant, this may be a read error. The chain has TRBV7-9 and TRBJ2-7; unclear D gene. The CDR3 loop spans 12 amino acids. Germline CDR1 reads SEHNR; CDR2 reads FQNEAQ (reference sequence). Trimming took off 6 bases at V and 5 bases at J, with 11 bases between the two ends. The CDR3: CASSDGRHEQYF. As DNA, the CDR3 is TGTGCCAGCAGTGATGGAAGACACGAGCAGTACTTC.

The chain uses TRBV15 and TRBJ2-7; 11 bases are a match to TRBD1. V shed 5 bases, J shed 7 bases, and the junction held 16 bases outside the gene matches. The CDR3 has 17 residues. Germline CDR1 reads LNHNV; CDR2 reads YYDKDF (reference sequence). The CDR3 protein is CATSPRTGGRSSREQYF. In DNA form, the CDR3 reads TGTGCCACCAGCCCACGGACAGGGGGCCGCTCGTCACGGGAGCAGTACTTC.

This clonotype was detected many times. The chain uses TRBV28 and TRBJ2-7; D may be TRBD1 or TRBD2 (5 bases each). Trimming pared 6 bases from V and 5 bases from J, leaving 8 bases between. Germline V gene lookup returns CDR1 MDHEN and CDR2 SYDVKM. This CDR3 is 11 amino acids long. The CDR3 loop reads CASRRGHEQYF. The CDR3 DNA reads TGTGCCAGCAGGAGGGGCCACGAGCAGTACTTC.

Concerning this clonotype itself: At one of its ends the junction is not consistent with the germline gene, which may arise from a read error. The gene calls are TRBV24-1 and TRBJ2-2; D is unresolved. This CDR3 has 13 residues. The germline V gene encodes CDR1 KGHDR and CDR2 SFDVKD. CDR3 residues: CASSDGRYNEQFF. The CDR3 nucleotides are TGTGCCAGCAGTGACGGGCGATACAATGAGCAGTTTTTT.

The sample holds many counts of this clonotype. The genes are TRBV29-1 and TRBJ1-1, with D hard to call. This CDR3 region has 13 residues. The V gene lost 2 bases and the J gene lost 0 bases, with 7 bases spanning the gap. Germline values: CDR1 SQVTM, CDR2 ANQGSEA. For the CDR3, the DNA is TGCAGCGTTGAAACAGCGATGAACACTGAAGCTTTCTTT. Protein product: CSVETAMNTEAFF.

Concerning this clonotype itself: At one end, the junction sequence differs from germline, possibly due to a read error. The chain carries TRBV29-1 and TRBJ1-2; D possibly corresponds to TRBD1 (6 bases). Germline loops: CDR1 SQVTM, CDR2 ANQGSEA. This CDR3 spans 13 amino acids. The CDR3 sequence: CSLESDSGYGYTF. DNA of the CDR3: TGCAGCCTTGAGTCGGACAGCGGCTATGGCTACACCTTC.

Ten or more counts support this clonotype. DNA for the CDR3: TGCGCCAGCAGCCTGGACAGGAGTCAGCCCCAGCATTTT. Protein: CASSLDRSQPQHF. This chain joins TRBV5-1 and TRBJ1-5, with 7 bases that match TRBD1. Germline loops: CDR1 SGHRS, CDR2 YFSETQ. The V and J ends lost 4 bases and 6 bases, in that order; junction bases with no gene match: 4. This CDR3 region has 13 residues.

This clonotype was seen a handful of times. The J gene is TRBJ1-3, the V gene TRBV7-2; a possible D gene is TRBD1 (6 bases). The V gene lost 5 bases and the J gene lost 2 bases, with 19 bases spanning the gap. Germline V gene sequence: CDR1 SGHTA, CDR2 FQGNSA. The CDR3 is made up of 17 amino acids. The CDR3 sequence: CASSHESATGPGNTIYF. For the CDR3, the DNA is TGTGCCAGCAGCCACGAATCCGCGACAGGACCTGGAAACACCATATATTTT. Based on the CDR3 plus reference TRBV7-2 and TRBJ1-3, the full variable domain is GAGVSQSPSNKVTEKGKDVELRCDPISGHTALYWYRQSLGQGLEFLIYFQGNSAPDKSGLPSDRFSAERTGGSVSTLTIQRTQQEDSAVYLCASSHESATGPGNTIYFGEGSWLTVV.

This clonotype has at least ten counts. V usage is TRBV10-2 and J usage is TRBJ2-7; TRBD1 matches at 7 bases. The CDR3 has 14 amino acids. The V gene end was trimmed by 5 bases and the J gene end by 3 bases; junction bases not matched to a gene: 7. Germline CDR1 WSHSY, CDR2 SAAADI. DNA for the CDR3: TGCGCCAGCAGTACGACAGGGATAGGCTACGAGCAGTACTTC. Translating it yields CASSTTGIGYEQYF.

This clonotype was counted many times. V is TRBV19 and J is TRBJ1-5; perhaps TRBD1 as D (5 bases). CDR3 length: 15 residues. Looked up from germline, CDR1 is LNHDA and CDR2 is SQIVND (reference sequence). With 3 bases removed from V and 3 bases from J, the gap between germline ends came to 12 bases. CDR3 nucleotide sequence: TGTGCCAGTAGTATCGGGCAGGGAACCAATCAGCCCCAGCATTTT. Its translation: CASSIGQGTNQPQHF.

The chain couples TRBV12-3 or TRBV12-4 to TRBJ1-5; tentatively, D is TRBD1 (6 bases). V was trimmed by 6 bases and J by 3 bases, leaving 12 bases between them. The CDR3 is made up of 14 amino acids. CDR3 DNA: TGTGCCAGCAGCCGGGACACCTTCAATCAGCCCCAGCATTTT. Protein sequence: CASSRDTFNQPQHF.

The chain is built from TRBV6-6 and TRBJ2-2; D unresolved. The V gene's germline CDR1 is MNHNY and CDR2 SVGAGI (reference sequence). Between the trimmed V and J ends, which lost 10 bases and 3 bases, there was a span of 9 bases. This CDR3 spans 12 amino acids. Written as DNA, the CDR3 is TGTGCCACTATAACCGACACCGGGGAGCTGTTTTTT. Its protein product is CATITDTGELFF.

This clonotype was seen repeatedly, ten times or more. The V gene is TRBV2, the J gene TRBJ1-4; D gene ambiguous. The CDR3 sequence is 15 residues long. The germline V and J ends were trimmed by 7 bases and 8 bases, with 20 bases remaining between them. In germline, CDR1 is SNHLY, CDR2 FYNNEI. CDR3: CASIRGPGWYEKLFF. For the CDR3, the DNA is TGTGCCAGCATACGGGGTCCGGGGTGGTACGAAAAACTGTTTTTT.

The chain employs TRBV7-8 and TRBJ2-5; the D gene is possibly TRBD1 (6 bases). Germline CDR1 is SGHVS and CDR2 is FQNEAQ. The CDR3 extends over 14 amino acids. V was cut by 8 bases and J by 1 base, with 14 bases left in between. The CDR3 reads CASVLDSVQETQYF. Here the CDR3 DNA reads TGTGCCAGCGTCCTGGACAGCGTCCAAGAGACCCAGTACTTC.

This clonotype came up many times. The genes are TRBV28 and TRBJ1-5; D possibly corresponds to TRBD1 (6 bases). The CDR3 is 15 residues long. The ends were cut back, 5 bases at V and 6 bases at J, with 17 bases in the middle. Germline CDR1 MDHEN, CDR2 SYDVKM. CDR3 loop: CASSPGRGGGQPQHF. The CDR3 DNA reads TGTGCCAGCAGTCCCGGGAGGGGGGGAGGTCAGCCCCAGCATTTT.

This clonotype was detected ten times or more. The J gene is TRBJ1-5, the V gene TRBV6-5, with D perhaps TRBD1 (6 bases). Between the trimmed V and J ends, which lost 4 bases and 2 bases, there was a span of 9 bases. CDR1 MNHEY and CDR2 SVGAGI come from the germline V gene. This CDR3 spans 14 amino acids. The DNA for the CDR3 is TGTGCCAGCAGTTCGGACAGAGGCAATCAGCCCCAGCATTTT. Its protein product is CASSSDRGNQPQHF.

The chain has TRBV14 and TRBJ2-5; TRBD2 might be the D (6 bases). The end of the DNA fits TRBJ2-1 better, so the J call may be wrong. Germline CDR1 and CDR2: SGHDN and FVKESK. This CDR3 is 13 amino acids long. CDR3 in amino acids: CASSQGVSGEQFF. The CDR3 nucleotides are TGTGCCAGCAGCCAAGGGGTTAGCGGTGAGCAGTTCTTC.

The V and J genes are TRBV6-6 and TRBJ2-1; D gene uncertain. The ends were cut back, 3 bases at V and 7 bases at J, with 4 bases in the middle. The CDR3 is 11 amino acids. Germline V gives CDR1 MNHNY, CDR2 SVGAGI (reference sequence). CDR3 bases: TGTGCCAGCAGTTATAATAATGAGCAGTTCTTC. As protein: CASSYNNEQFF.

For the CDR3, the DNA is TGCAGTGCTAGAGACCCATCATTGAACACTGAAGCTTTCTTT. It is translated as CSARDPSLNTEAFF. The V gene is TRBV20-1, the J gene TRBJ1-1, with D unresolved. V was cut by 0 bases and J by 0 bases, with 8 bases left in between. Germline V gives CDR1 DFQATT, CDR2 SNEGSKA (reference sequence). CDR3 size: 14 residues.

This clonotype was detected ten times or more. This chain links TRBV20-1 with TRBJ1-3; D possibly corresponds to TRBD1 (6 bases). V shed 6 bases and J shed 4 bases, with 19 bases lying between them. Germline V CDR1 and CDR2: DFQATT, SNEGSKA (reference sequence). The length of the CDR3 is 15 residues. The CDR3 DNA follows: TGCAGTGCCCGGCCGGCAGGGGAATACGGAAACACCATATATTTT. Translated, it gives CSARPAGEYGNTIYF.

The V call is TRBV9, the J call TRBJ2-7; maybe TRBD2 (6 bases). Trimming pared 0 bases from V and 2 bases from J, leaving 9 bases between. CDR1 is SGDLS and CDR2 is YYNGEE in the germline V gene. The CDR3 sequence is 14 residues long. CDR3 loop: CASSVAGAPYEQYF. In DNA, the CDR3 is TGTGCCAGCAGCGTAGCGGGAGCCCCCTACGAGCAGTACTTC.

In its sample, this clonotype was seen many times. This chain's CDR3 is CASSSKDRFTGELFF. CDR3 in DNA: TGTGCCAGTAGTTCAAAGGACAGGTTCACCGGGGAGCTGTTTTTT. The chain links TRBV19 to TRBJ2-2; 7 nucleotides align to TRBD1. Germline values: CDR1 LNHDA, CDR2 SQIVND (reference sequence). V lost 5 bases and J lost 4; bases outside the gene matches: 7. The length of the CDR3 is 15 residues.

The genes are TRBV12-3 or TRBV12-4 and TRBJ1-1; the match to TRBD1 covers 8 bases. The ends lost 3 bases at V and 2 bases at J; junction bases unmatched: 5. The CDR3 is 15 residues long. The chain's CDR3 is CASSFSQGANTEAFF. CDR3 nucleotides: TGTGCCAGCAGTTTCTCCCAGGGGGCAAACACTGAAGCTTTCTTT.

Regarding this clonotype: One base away lies a much larger clone, so this may be a sequencing read error. Because it lacks the conserved phenylalanine or tryptophan at the end, this CDR3 is likely a read error. This chain links TRBV9 with TRBJ1-1; TRBD1 might be the D (6 bases). The CDR3 length is 14 residues. V was clipped by 5 bases and J by 4 bases, with 15 bases between them. Per germline, CDR1 SGDLS and CDR2 YYNGEE. This CDR3 reads CASSEQGRSTEAFL. The CDR3 nucleotides read TGTGCCAGCAGTGAACAGGGTAGGAGCACTGAAGCTTTCCTT.

This clonotype was seen at least ten times. The rearrangement links TRBV5-4 to TRBJ1-2; 11 bases align to TRBD1. V dropped 3 bases and J dropped 6; count of bases not matched to a gene: 10. The CDR3 has 16 amino acids. Germline CDR1 and CDR2: SGHNT and YYREEE (reference sequence). DNA of the CDR3: TGTGCCAGCAGCTGGGGGGTGGACAGGGGGCAGGATGGCTACACCTTC. This codes for CASSWGVDRGQDGYTF. The full variable domain, its missing parts supplied by reference TRBV5-4 and TRBJ1-2, is ETGVTQSPTHLIKTRGQQVTLRCSSQSGHNTVSWYQQALGQGPQFIFQYYREEENGRGNFPPRFSGLQFPNYSSELNVNALELDDSALYLCASSWGVDRGQDGYTFGSGTRLTVV.

This clonotype has a count of ten or more. This chain uses TRBV6-5 with TRBJ1-3; the D gene is possibly TRBD1 (6 bases). Germline values: CDR1 MNHEY, CDR2 SVGAGI. This CDR3 contains 15 residues. V was shortened by 7 bases and J by 2 bases, with 15 bases between the two germline ends. The CDR3 spells CASTSDRFTGNTIYF. In nucleotides, the CDR3 is TGTGCCAGCACCTCGGACAGATTTACTGGAAACACCATATATTTT.